The 25 T cell receptor beta chains in this list originate from one sample, sequenced in a study of identical twins listed by TCRdb under 2016. Library creation used 5' RACE. The data were produced on an Illumina HiSeq 2000. Using fastp at Q25 and MiXCR, TCRdb reprocessed the public reads and kept productive beta chains. Records with the same CDR3 protein are collapsed into one entry carrying the most frequent genes and DNA. The sample has a few hundred thousand distinct CDR3 sequences on record, roughly a quarter of them singletons. About 2.7% of the sample is in the top ten clones. The same specimen was also included in a second study, on T cells expressing NK-cell markers.

The specimen sequenced was CD4+ T cells sorted from blood. The receptors were sampled from a woman between 18 and 29 years old in good health.

The V call is TRBV7-7, the J call TRBJ2-1, with 9 bases matching TRBD2. With V trimmed by 5 bases and J by 8 bases, 13 bases remained unmatched. Germline V gene sequence: CDR1 SSHAT, CDR2 FNYEAQ (reference sequence). CDR3 size: 16 residues. CDR3 region: CASSPLAGRRGDEQFF. Here the CDR3 DNA reads TGTGCCAGCAGCCCCCTAGCGGGACGCCGAGGGGATGAGCAGTTCTTC.

V is TRBV12-3 or TRBV12-4 and J is TRBJ2-7, with TRBD2 matching over 8 bases. CDR3 length equals 16 residues. V lost 4 bases and J lost 4; bases outside the gene matches: 12. CDR3 sequence (DNA): TGTGCCAGCAGTTGGAGTGGCGGGAGGCTCCTTTACGAGCAGTACTTC. It is translated as CASSWSGGRLLYEQYF.

The V gene is TRBV5-1, the J gene TRBJ2-5; maybe TRBD2 (6 bases). Germline assignment: CDR1 SGHRS and CDR2 YFSETQ. The V end lost 4 bases, the J end lost 0 bases, and 10 bases lay between the germline ends. The CDR3 length is 14 residues. DNA for the CDR3: TGCGCCAGCAGCCGGAGGACTAACCAAGAGACCCAGTACTTC. Encoded protein: CASSRRTNQETQYF. The complete variable domain, with remaining parts taken from reference TRBV5-1 and TRBJ2-5, reads KAGVTQTPRYLIKTRGQQVTLSCSPISGHRSVSWYQQTPGQGLQFLFEYFSETQRNKGNFPGRFSGRQFSNSRSEMNVSTLELGDSALYLCASSRRTNQETQYFGPGTRLLVL.

There are a few counts of this clonotype. This chain links TRBV5-1 with TRBJ2-1, with no clear D. The ends were cut back, 1 base at V and 5 bases at J, with 7 bases in the middle. The germline CDR1 and CDR2 sequences are SGHRS and YFSETQ. The length of the CDR3 is 13 residues. CDR3 coding DNA: TGCGCCAGCAGCTTGTCTCAGCACAATGAGCAGTTCTTC. Translated: CASSLSQHNEQFF.

The CDR3 bases are TGTGCCAGCAGCCCATCGGGAGAGCATGAGCAGTTCTTC. It encodes CASSPSGEHEQFF. The chain is built from TRBV7-7 and TRBJ2-1, with D possibly matching TRBD2 (6 bases). Germline CDR1 reads SSHAT; CDR2 reads FNYEAQ (reference sequence). The V end lost 5 bases, the J end lost 8 bases, and 13 bases lay between the germline ends. The CDR3 length is 13 residues.

This clonotype was counted ten times or more. The chain carries TRBV5-1 and TRBJ2-1; maybe TRBD2 (6 bases). CDR1 and CDR2 (germline): SGHRS, YFSETQ. The CDR3 runs 13 residues. V gave up 4 bases and J gave up 6 bases, with 11 bases separating them. CDR3 residues: CASSGPGGNEQFF. The CDR3 DNA reads as TGCGCCAGCAGCGGGCCCGGGGGCAATGAGCAGTTCTTC. Based on the CDR3 plus reference TRBV5-1 and TRBJ2-1, the full variable domain is KAGVTQTPRYLIKTRGQQVTLSCSPISGHRSVSWYQQTPGQGLQFLFEYFSETQRNKGNFPGRFSGRQFSNSRSEMNVSTLELGDSALYLCASSGPGGNEQFFGPGTRLTVL.

In this sample, this clonotype turned up a few times. The rearrangement joins TRBV6-5 to TRBJ2-4; tentative D call: TRBD2 (5 bases). Trimming removed 0 bases from V and 1 base from J, with 13 bases in between. Germline CDR1 and CDR2: MNHEY and SVGAGI. The CDR3 totals 17 residues. The CDR3 coding sequence is TGTGCCAGCAGTTACTCCCGGGGTAACCGGGCCAAAAACATTCAGTACTTC. This gives the protein CASSYSRGNRAKNIQYF.

V gene TRBV6-2 or TRBV6-3 combines with J gene TRBJ1-1, with D maybe TRBD1 (5 bases). CDR1 is MNHEY and CDR2 is SVGEGT in the germline V gene. The length of the CDR3 is 14 residues. Trimming shortened V by 6 bases and J by 1 base, and 12 bases separated the two germline ends. The CDR3 DNA is TGTGCCAGCAGGATACTTACAGGGAACACTGAAGCTTTCTTT. Translation: CASRILTGNTEAFF.

V gene TRBV10-3 combines with J gene TRBJ1-1; D is unclear. The CDR3 spans 12 residues. The ends were cut back, 4 bases at V and 7 bases at J, with 10 bases in the middle. Germline assignment: CDR1 ENHRY and CDR2 SYGVKD. The CDR3 spells CAISVSQREAFF. CDR3 in DNA: TGTGCCATCAGTGTGAGCCAGCGTGAAGCTTTCTTT.

Only a few counts were recorded for this clonotype. The chain employs TRBV6-5 and TRBJ1-1, with D possibly matching TRBD1 (6 bases). The V and J ends lost 3 bases and 5 bases respectively, with 16 bases between them. The CDR3 extends over 15 amino acids. The germline V gene encodes CDR1 MNHEY and CDR2 SVGAGI. CDR3 coding DNA: TGTGCCAGCAGTTATTGGGTAGGGCAGGGGACTGAAGCTTTCTTT. Translating it yields CASSYWVGQGTEAFF.

This clonotype was counted once. J is TRBJ2-3 and V is TRBV29-1, with TRBD2 matching 10 bases. Germline V gives CDR1 SQVTM, CDR2 ANQGSEA. This CDR3 is built from 15 residues. J gave up 4 bases and V 4 bases, and 8 bases lay outside the gene matches. The CDR3 loop is CSVVGSGRIADTQYF. For the CDR3, the DNA is TGCAGCGTTGTCGGTAGCGGGAGGATCGCAGATACGCAGTATTTT.

This clonotype was detected only a few times. The V call is TRBV6-1, the J call TRBJ2-6; D call uncertain. CDR3 length equals 14 residues. V was cut by 7 bases and J by 0 bases, with 7 bases left in between. Germline CDR1 MNHNS, CDR2 SASEGT. CDR3 region: CASILNSGANVLTF. CDR3 DNA sequence: TGTGCCAGCATCCTGAACTCTGGGGCCAACGTCCTGACTTTC.

A few counts support this clonotype. The chain joins TRBV27 to TRBJ1-6; D gene uncertain. Trimming removed 4 bases at V and 4 bases at J, with 5 bases between. This CDR3 has 13 residues. Germline V gene data show CDR1 as MNHEY and CDR2 as SMNVEV (reference sequence). CDR3 loop: CASSWGYNSPLHF. For the CDR3, the DNA is TGTGCCAGCAGTTGGGGTTATAATTCACCCCTCCACTTT.

This clonotype was seen once. J is TRBJ1-5 and V is TRBV12-3 or TRBV12-4; tentatively, D is TRBD1 (5 bases). This CDR3 spans 13 amino acids. V was shortened by 4 bases and J by 5 bases, with 9 bases between the two germline ends. This CDR3 is CASSWGEDQPQHF. The CDR3 bases are TGTGCCAGCAGTTGGGGGGAGGATCAGCCCCAGCATTTT.

The chain combines TRBV3-1 with TRBJ2-1; 7 bases agree with TRBD2. J was trimmed by 15 bases and V by 5 bases; bases with no gene match: 13. The CDR3 is made up of 13 amino acids. Germline loops: CDR1 LGHDT, CDR2 YNNKEL (reference sequence). CDR3 sequence: CASSYTLAGVWFF. The CDR3 DNA reads as TGTGCCAGCAGCTACACACTCGCGGGAGTTTGGTTCTTC.

This clonotype was seen a handful of times. The rearrangement links TRBV2 to TRBJ2-3; D is ambiguous. This CDR3 is built from 10 residues. Trimming pared 10 bases from V and 7 bases from J, leaving 9 bases between. Germline CDR1 reads SNHLY; CDR2 reads FYNNEI. The CDR3 sequence: CATTANTQYF. CDR3 in DNA: TGTGCCACCACAGCCAATACGCAGTATTTT.

This clonotype was seen more than once but under ten times. This chain joins TRBV6-2 or TRBV6-3 and TRBJ2-3; 8 nucleotides align to TRBD2. The germline CDR1 and CDR2 sequences are MNHEY and SVGEGT. Trimming removed 5 bases from V and 0 bases from J; junction bases left unmatched: 10. This CDR3 is 17 amino acids long. CDR3 residues: CASSLPDLAGSTDTQYF. CDR3 bases: TGTGCCAGCAGTCTACCCGATCTAGCGGGTAGCACAGATACGCAGTATTTT.

Here the CDR3 reads CSVVETGYGYTF. The CDR3 DNA reads TGCAGCGTTGTCGAGACAGGTTATGGCTACACCTTC. The rearrangement links TRBV29-1 to TRBJ1-2; perhaps TRBD1 as D (6 bases). The CDR3 consists of 12 residues. Germline V CDR1 and CDR2: SQVTM, ANQGSEA. Trimming took off 4 bases at V and 5 bases at J, with 11 bases between the two ends.

The chain couples TRBV9 to TRBJ2-3; D not certain. The CDR3 runs to 13 residues. CDR1 is SGDLS, CDR2 YYNGEE, per germline. V was pared by 3 bases and J by 6 bases, with 11 bases between. The CDR3: CASSDGLGDTQYF. CDR3 bases: TGTGCCAGCAGCGACGGCCTGGGTGATACGCAGTATTTT.

Only a few counts were recorded for this clonotype. The chain has TRBV5-1 and TRBJ1-2, with D perhaps TRBD1 (6 bases). Trimming stripped 5 bases from V and 4 bases from J, with 18 bases between. The germline gives CDR1 SGHRS, CDR2 YFSETQ. This CDR3 has 15 residues. The CDR3 here is CASSSGQSWGYGYTF. The CDR3 nucleotides are TGCGCCAGCAGTTCTGGACAGTCATGGGGCTATGGCTACACCTTC.

The V and J genes are TRBV4-1 and TRBJ2-7, with TRBD2 identical over 9 bases. Per the germline V gene, CDR1 is MGHRA and CDR2 is YSYEKL. With 1 base clipped from V and 7 bases from J, the junction kept 11 bases outside the gene matches. The CDR3 length is 16 residues. CDR3 in amino acids: CASSQAWLSGRGEQYF. The CDR3 nucleotides are TGCGCCAGCAGCCAAGCCTGGCTTAGCGGGAGAGGGGAGCAGTACTTC.

This clonotype was recorded at least ten times. One end of the junction does not line up with germline, which may come from a read error. V usage is TRBV5-1 and J usage is TRBJ2-3; D remains ambiguous. The CDR3 has 13 residues. The germline CDR1 and CDR2 sequences are SGHRS and YFSETQ. CDR3 amino acids: CASSLRNTDTQYF. The DNA of the CDR3 is TGTGCCAGCAGTTTACGGAACACAGATACGCAGTATTTT.

This clonotype was counted a few times. The chain uses TRBV12-3 or TRBV12-4 and TRBJ2-5; 11 nucleotides agree with TRBD2. J lost 4 bases, V lost 6 bases, and 4 bases had no gene match. The CDR3 covers 14 residues. CDR3 nucleotides: TGTGCCAGCAGCATAGCGGGAGGGGGAGAGACCCAGTACTTC. This translates into CASSIAGGGETQYF.

This clonotype was seen a few times. The chain recombines TRBV18 with TRBJ2-1; D is unresolved. Trimming took off 1 base at V and 14 bases at J, with 15 bases between the two ends. The CDR3 loop spans 13 amino acids. Looked up from germline, CDR1 is KGHSH and CDR2 is LQKENI. In nucleotides, the CDR3 is TGTGCCAGCTCACCACGAGTTGAAAAGGTGGAGTTCTTC. Protein: CASSPRVEKVEFF. Based on the CDR3 plus reference TRBV18 and TRBJ2-1, the full variable domain is NAGVMQNPRHLVRRRGQEARLRCSPMKGHSHVYWYRQLPEEGLKFMVYLQKENIIDESGMPKERFSAEFPKEGPSILRIQQVVRGDSAAYFCASSPRVEKVEFFGPGTRLTVL.

The chain couples TRBV18 to TRBJ2-7, with 7 bases lining up with TRBD1. This CDR3 comprises 15 residues. Germline V gene sequence: CDR1 KGHSH, CDR2 LQKENI. With 6 bases clipped from V and 2 bases from J, the junction kept 10 bases outside the gene matches. The CDR3 bases are TGTGCCAGCTCCCGCCAGGGACAGCAAGCCTACGAGCAGTACTTC. Translated: CASSRQGQQAYEQYF. The variable domain in full, completed from reference TRBV18 and TRBJ2-7, reads NAGVMQNPRHLVRRRGQEARLRCSPMKGHSHVYWYRQLPEEGLKFMVYLQKENIIDESGMPKERFSAEFPKEGPSILRIQQVVRGDSAAYFCASSRQGQQAYEQYFGPGTRLTVT.